The source of this T cell receptor (beta chain) is a study of control samples from healthy donors and cancer patients. Per the germline V gene, CDR1 is SGHRS and CDR2 is YFSETQ. The junction had 10 bases not matched to a gene; V was cut back by 1 base and J by 4 bases. The CDR3 extends over 16 amino acids. TCRdb's copy holds only in-frame clones and misses some; the assay was immunoSEQ multiplex PCR. The sample lists some 100,000 clones, about 86% occurring once. Sequenced input: blood. This receptor was obtained from a man aged 25-40 years in good health. This chain joins TRBV5-1 and TRBJ1-2, with TRBD1 matching 7 bases. CDR3 nucleotide sequence: TGCGCCAGCAGCTTGTTCAGGGGGTCGGCAGGCTATGGCTACACCTTC. Translating it yields CASSLFRGSAGYGYTF. Variable domain in full (rest from reference TRBV5-1 and TRBJ1-2): KAGVTQTPRYLIKTRGQQVTLSCSPISGHRSVSWYQQTPGQGLQFLFEYFSETQRNKGNFPGRFSGRQFSNSRSEMNVSTLELGDSALYLCASSLFRGSAGYGYTFGSGTRLTVV.